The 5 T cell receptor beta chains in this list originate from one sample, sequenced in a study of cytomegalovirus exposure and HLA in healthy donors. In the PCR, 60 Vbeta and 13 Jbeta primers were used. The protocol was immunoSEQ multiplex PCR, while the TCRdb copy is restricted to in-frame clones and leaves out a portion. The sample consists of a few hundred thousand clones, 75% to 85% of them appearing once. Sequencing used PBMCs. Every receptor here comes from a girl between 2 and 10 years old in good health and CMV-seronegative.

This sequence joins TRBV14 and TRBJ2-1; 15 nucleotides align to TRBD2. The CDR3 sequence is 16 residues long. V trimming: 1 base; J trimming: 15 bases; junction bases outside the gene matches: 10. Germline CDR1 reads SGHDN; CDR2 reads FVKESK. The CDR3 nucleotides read TGTGCCAGCAGCCAAGGTGGGACTAGCGGGGGGCCGGCCCGGTTCTTC. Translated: CASSQGGTSGGPARFF.

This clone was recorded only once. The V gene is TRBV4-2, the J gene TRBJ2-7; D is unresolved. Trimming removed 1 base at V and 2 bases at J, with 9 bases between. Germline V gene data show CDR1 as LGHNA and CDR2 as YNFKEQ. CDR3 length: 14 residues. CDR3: CASSQGLETYEQYF. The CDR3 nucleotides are TGTGCCAGCAGCCAAGGGTTGGAGACCTACGAGCAGTACTTC.

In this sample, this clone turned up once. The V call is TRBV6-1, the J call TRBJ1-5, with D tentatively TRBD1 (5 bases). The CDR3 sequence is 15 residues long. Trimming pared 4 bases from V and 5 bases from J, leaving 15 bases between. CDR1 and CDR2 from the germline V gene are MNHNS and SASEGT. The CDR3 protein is CASSVFKGQDQPQHF. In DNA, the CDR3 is TGTGCCAGCAGTGTGTTTAAGGGGCAGGATCAGCCCCAGCATTTT.

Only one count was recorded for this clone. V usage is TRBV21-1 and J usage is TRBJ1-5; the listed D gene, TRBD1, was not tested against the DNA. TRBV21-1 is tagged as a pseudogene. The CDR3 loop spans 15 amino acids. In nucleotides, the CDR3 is TGTGCCAGCAGCAAAGTTAAAACAGCAAATCAGCCCCAGCATTTT. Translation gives CASSKVKTANQPQHF.

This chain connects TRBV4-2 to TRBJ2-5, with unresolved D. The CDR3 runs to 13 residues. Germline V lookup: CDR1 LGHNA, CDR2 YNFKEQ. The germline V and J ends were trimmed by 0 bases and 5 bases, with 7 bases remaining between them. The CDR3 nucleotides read TGTGCCAGCAGCCAAGACGCGCGGGAGACCCAGTACTTC. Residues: CASSQDARETQYF.